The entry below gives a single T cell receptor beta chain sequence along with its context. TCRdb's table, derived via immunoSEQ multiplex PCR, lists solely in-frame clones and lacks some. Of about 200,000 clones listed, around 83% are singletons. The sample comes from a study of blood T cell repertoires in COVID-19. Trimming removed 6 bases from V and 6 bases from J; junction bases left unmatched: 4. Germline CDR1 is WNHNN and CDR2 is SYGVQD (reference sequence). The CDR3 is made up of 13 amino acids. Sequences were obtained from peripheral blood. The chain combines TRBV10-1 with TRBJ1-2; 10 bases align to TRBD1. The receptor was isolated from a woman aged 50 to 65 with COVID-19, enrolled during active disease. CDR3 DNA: TGCGCCAGCAGAGCCGGGACAGGGGATGGCTACACCTTC. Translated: CASRAGTGDGYTF.